Listed below are T cell receptor beta chains from one sample, sequenced in a study of shared clonotypes between healthy human individuals. The repertoire was sequenced with immunoSEQ multiplex PCR; TCRdb's copy has only in-frame clones and lacks some. Of hundreds of thousands of clones in the sample, under 95% were seen once. The sequencing input was naive CD8+ T cells sorted from blood. The receptors were sampled from a man in his thirties or forties in good health. CDR3s include the opening cysteine and the closing phenylalanine or tryptophan. The D gene is left open where the match is weak. Clone size is given for some rows only: seen once, a few or many times, or a class if the clone is expanded.

clone_size d_call j_call v_call cdr3_aa cdr3_nt
once . TRBJ2-4 TRBV4-1 CASSQEGNIQYF TGCGCCAGCAGCCAAGAGGGGAACATTCAGTACTTC
. TRBD1 TRBJ1-2 TRBV19 CASPDRGSHGYTF TGTGCCTCGCCGGACAGGGGCTCGCATGGCTACACCTTC
. . TRBJ2-3 TRBV27 CASSGGGDTQYF TGTGCCAGCAGCGGGGGCGGGGATACGCAGTATTTT
. . TRBJ2-7 TRBV27 CASSLAVSYEQYF TGTGCCAGCAGTTTAGCGGTTTCCTACGAGCAGTACTTC
. TRBD1 TRBJ2-1 TRBV18 CASSHRTGPYNEQFF TGTGCCAGCTCCCACCGGACAGGCCCGTACAATGAGCAGTTCTTC
. TRBD1 TRBJ1-1 TRBV27 CASSLIPGQGAAEAFF TGTGCCAGCAGTTTAATACCGGGACAGGGGGCCGCTGAAGCTTTCTTT
once . TRBJ2-3 TRBV4-2 CASSQTQARTDTQYF TGTGCCAGCAGCCAGACACAGGCCCGCACAGATACGCAGTATTTT
. TRBD1 TRBJ2-7 TRBV7-9 CASSTTGGVYEQYF TGTGCCAGCAGCACAACAGGGGGCGTTTACGAGCAGTACTTC
. . TRBJ1-1 TRBV5-1 CASSLVEGWVTEAFF TGCGCCAGCAGCTTGGTCGAGGGATGGGTCACTGAAGCTTTCTTT
once . TRBJ1-1 TRBV2 CASSVQGPNTEAFF TGTGCCAGCAGTGTTCAGGGACCGAACACTGAAGCTTTCTTT
. . TRBJ2-1 TRBV11-2 CASSLEVAGTQQFF TGTGCCAGCAGCTTAGAAGTAGCCGGGACCCAGCAGTTCTTC
. . TRBJ1-5 TRBV4-1 CASSQEVGQPQHF TGCGCCAGCAGCCAGGAAGTCGGGCAGCCCCAGCATTTT
. . TRBJ2-7 TRBV27 CASSLRRGGYEQYF TGTGCCAGCAGTTTACGTCGCGGCGGGTACGAGCAGTACTTC
. . TRBJ2-1 TRBV12-5 CASAIGAGYQNEQFF TGTGCTAGTGCCATCGGAGCAGGCTACCAGAATGAGCAGTTCTTC
. TRBD1 TRBJ2-5 TRBV7-8 CASSLGQGQETQYF TGTGCCAGCAGCTTAGGACAGGGTCAAGAGACCCAGTACTTC
. . TRBJ1-5 TRBV7-8 CASSLAGWTASNQPQHF TGTGCCAGCAGCTTAGCGGGTTGGACAGCATCCAATCAGCCCCAGCATTTT
. TRBD1 TRBJ2-5 TRBV7-9 CASSLVTGAEETQYF TGTGCCAGCAGCTTAGTCACAGGGGCGGAAGAGACCCAGTACTTC
. TRBD1 TRBJ2-7 TRBV6-5 CASSWGQLYEQYF TGTGCCAGCAGCTGGGGACAGCTCTACGAGCAGTACTTC
. . TRBJ1-4 TRBV28 CASNTGSTNEKLFF TGTGCCAGCAATACAGGATCAACTAATGAAAAACTGTTTTTT
. . TRBJ2-2 TRBV10-2 CASSGGASVGTGELFF TGCGCCAGCAGTGGGGGAGCTAGCGTAGGCACCGGGGAGCTGTTTTTT
few . TRBJ1-4 TRBV27 CASSLLGVNEKLFF TGTGCCAGCAGTTTGTTAGGGGTTAATGAAAAACTGTTTTTT
. TRBD1 TRBJ1-5 TRBV10-2 CASSPGGGGQPQHF TGCGCCAGTTCTCCAGGGGGCGGGGGTCAGCCCCAGCATTTT
. TRBD2 TRBJ2-7 TRBV7-8 CASSLLGSGISYEQYF TGTGCCAGCAGCTTATTGGGCAGCGGGATATCCTACGAGCAGTACTTC
. . TRBJ2-1 TRBV5-1 CASSFRDPINEQFF TGCGCCAGCAGCTTCCGGGACCCTATTAATGAGCAGTTCTTC
once . TRBJ1-5 TRBV27 CASSLSGINQPQHF TGTGCCAGCAGTTTATCTGGGATCAATCAGCCCCAGCATTTT
many . TRBJ2-1 TRBV6-1 CASSESSYNEQFF TGTGCCAGCAGTGAGAGCTCCTACAATGAGCAGTTCTTC
once TRBD2 TRBJ2-7 TRBV10-3 CAIGTSDSYEQYF TGTGCCATTGGGACTAGCGACTCCTACGAGCAGTACTTC
. TRBD1 TRBJ2-7 TRBV7-2 CASSGVGQGYYEQYF TGTGCCAGCAGCGGGGTGGGACAGGGGTACTACGAGCAGTACTTC
. TRBD1 TRBJ2-6 TRBV7-9 CASSLGTGYSGANVLTF TGTGCCAGCAGCTTAGGGACAGGCTACTCTGGGGCCAACGTCCTGACTTTC
. TRBD1 TRBJ2-7 TRBV19 CASSARDRGAYEQYF TGTGCCAGTAGTGCCAGGGACAGGGGGGCCTACGAGCAGTACTTC
once TRBD2 TRBJ2-1 TRBV7-3 CASSLGLAGGPSYNEQFF TGTGCCAGCAGCTTGGGACTAGCGGGAGGGCCCTCCTACAATGAGCAGTTCTTC
. TRBD1 TRBJ2-1 TRBV6-5 CASSQGGQGFNEQFF TGTGCCAGCAGCCAGGGGGGACAGGGGTTTAATGAGCAGTTCTTC
. TRBD1 TRBJ2-3 TRBV7-2 CASSLIRLRTGLVDTQYF TGTGCCAGCAGCTTAATCCGCCTAAGGACAGGGCTTGTAGATACGCAGTATTTT
. TRBD2 TRBJ2-7 TRBV6-6 CASRSSGSYEQYF TGTGCCAGCAGATCTAGCGGAAGCTACGAGCAGTACTTC
. TRBD1 TRBJ2-1 TRBV19 CASSAGTGEGAGVYNEQFF TGTGCCAGTAGTGCAGGGACAGGGGAGGGTGCGGGAGTCTACAATGAGCAGTTCTTC
. . TRBJ2-5 TRBV27 CASSLLAGATQETQYF TGTGCCAGCAGTTTATTGGCAGGGGCTACCCAAGAGACCCAGTACTTC
. . TRBJ2-7 TRBV14 CASSQDTAVPIYEQYF TGTGCCAGCAGCCAAGATACGGCAGTCCCCATCTACGAGCAGTACTTC
. TRBD1 TRBJ2-7 TRBV7-2 CASSAGTGISYEQYF TGTGCCAGCAGCGCGGGGACAGGGATCTCCTACGAGCAGTACTTC
. . TRBJ1-4 TRBV7-2 CASSPGQRAFNEKLFF TGTGCCAGCAGCCCAGGGCAAAGGGCCTTTAATGAAAAACTGTTTTTT
. . TRBJ2-1 TRBV4-1 CASSQQQGSEQFF TGCGCCAGCAGCCAACAACAGGGTTCTGAGCAGTTCTTC
once . TRBJ1-4 TRBV7-6 CASSLTQPAGINEKLFF TGTGCCAGCAGCTTAACCCAGCCTGCGGGCATTAATGAAAAACTGTTTTTT
. . TRBJ1-5 TRBV27 CASSLEGGDQPQHF TGTGCCAGCAGTTTAGAGGGGGGCGATCAGCCCCAGCATTTT
. TRBD2 TRBJ2-1 TRBV11-2 CASGTSGTLQRGGNEQFF TGTGCCAGCGGTACTAGCGGGACTTTACAAAGGGGAGGCAATGAGCAGTTCTTC
. TRBD2 TRBJ2-1 TRBV27 CASSLKGGLAQVLYNEQFF TGTGCCAGCAGTTTAAAAGGGGGACTAGCGCAAGTCCTCTACAATGAGCAGTTCTTC
. . TRBJ2-6 TRBV6-5 CASRASGANVLTF TGTGCCAGCAGGGCCTCTGGGGCCAACGTCCTGACTTTC
. . TRBJ2-7 TRBV9 CASSVEYGYEQYF TGTGCCAGCAGCGTAGAGTACGGCTACGAGCAGTACTTC
. . TRBJ2-1 TRBV30 CAWSGGTRNEQFF TGTGCCTGGAGTGGGGGGACTCGCAATGAGCAGTTCTTC
. . TRBJ1-5 TRBV7-9 CASSLSYRPNQPQHF TGTGCCAGCAGCTTATCTTACAGACCGAATCAGCCCCAGCATTTT
. . TRBJ2-1 TRBV9 CASSAQGRNNEQFF TGTGCCAGCAGCGCACAGGGAAGGAACAATGAGCAGTTCTTC